This T cell receptor beta chain was identified in a study of human T cells and chemical hapten exposure. TCRdb passed the RACE reads through MiXCR, listing each CDR3 protein once. The sample contains fewer than 60,000 distinct CDR3 sequences, 11% of which appear only once. Time point meaning: pre-sensitization, week 0. The treatment is: therapeutic diphenylcyclopropenone sensitization with weekly scalp DPC. CDR3 length: 14 residues. Germline V gene data show CDR1 as MNHEY and CDR2 as SMNVEV (reference sequence). Trimming removed 4 bases from V and 9 bases from J; junction bases left unmatched: 5. Sample: whole blood, taken in connection with sensitization to the hapten diphenylcyclopropenone (DPC). The sequence was obtained from a woman aged 40 to 50 with alopecia areata. Some clones in this sample may be carry-over from other donors' samples. This chain joins TRBV27 and TRBJ1-6, with TRBD1 matching over 8 bases. This CDR3 reads CASSSGQGSSPLHF. For the CDR3, the DNA is TGTGCCAGCAGTTCCGGACAGGGCTCTTCACCCCTCCACTTT.